Presented here are 30 T cell receptor beta chains from one specimen sequenced in a study of blood T cell repertoires in COVID-19. This table comes from immunoSEQ multiplex PCR, and its TCRdb copy is limited to in-frame clones, with some not included. The data hold around 220,000 clones, with roughly 84% observed a single time. The sequenced material came from peripheral blood. These receptors were obtained from a man aged 40-55 years with active or convalescent COVID-19.

The chain uses TRBV27 and TRBJ1-6, with D hard to call. Germline CDR1 reads MNHEY; CDR2 reads SMNVEV (reference sequence). Trimming removed 0 bases at V and 13 bases at J, with 10 bases between. There are 13 residues in the CDR3. CDR3 sequence reads: CASSLSFAVPLHF. DNA for the CDR3: TGTGCCAGCAGTTTATCGTTCGCGGTTCCCCTCCACTTT.

This chain joins TRBV28 and TRBJ1-1; D gene ambiguous. V lost 4 bases to trimming and J lost 3 bases, with 18 bases between them. Germline lookup yields CDR1 MDHEN and CDR2 SYDVKM. This CDR3 region has 16 residues. The CDR3 sequence: CASSSLTRGWDTEAFF. The CDR3 DNA reads as TGTGCCAGCAGTTCCCTCACACGGGGATGGGACACTGAAGCTTTCTTT.

This chain uses TRBV6-5 with TRBJ1-1; D unresolved. From germline, CDR1 is MNHEY and CDR2 SVGAGI. The germline V and J ends were trimmed by 4 bases and 0 bases, with 15 bases remaining between them. CDR3 length: 16 amino acids. CDR3 residues: CASSSLGRGVNTEAFF. The DNA of the CDR3 is TGTGCCAGCAGTTCTCTCGGACGGGGAGTGAACACTGAAGCTTTCTTT.

The chain recombines TRBV25-1 with TRBJ2-4; TRBD2 is a possible D gene (5 bases). CDR3 size: 18 residues. The V end lost 2 bases, the J end lost 0 bases, and 17 bases lay between the germline ends. Germline-derived CDR1 and CDR2 are MGHDK and SYGVNS. This CDR3 reads CASSEGSSGFLAKNIQYF. CDR3 coding DNA: TGTGCCAGCAGTGAAGGGAGTTCCGGGTTTCTAGCCAAAAACATTCAGTACTTC.

The rearrangement links TRBV10-3 to TRBJ2-2; TRBD1 agrees at 7 bases. V was pared by 5 bases and J by 2 bases, with 14 bases of the junction left unmatched. The CDR3 covers 18 residues. Germline V lookup: CDR1 ENHRY, CDR2 SYGVKD. CDR3 sequence: CAISPLPGQQSNTGELFF. CDR3 nucleotides: TGTGCCATCAGTCCTCTACCGGGACAGCAGAGTAACACCGGGGAGCTGTTTTTT.

The rearrangement links TRBV27 to TRBJ2-2; 9 nucleotides align to TRBD1. The CDR3 is 13 amino acids. The V and J ends lost 6 bases and 14 bases, in that order; junction bases with no gene match: 10. Germline lookup yields CDR1 MNHEY and CDR2 SMNVEV (reference sequence). This CDR3 reads CASRWTGDGPLFF. For the CDR3, the DNA is TGTGCCAGCAGGTGGACAGGGGATGGTCCTCTGTTTTTT.

V gene TRBV27 combines with J gene TRBJ1-2; 7 nucleotides align to TRBD1. Germline V gene data show CDR1 as MNHEY and CDR2 as SMNVEV (reference sequence). Losses at the gene ends were 2 bases for V and 10 bases for J; bases not matched to a gene: 10. CDR3 length: 14 amino acids. The CDR3 DNA is TGTGCCAGCAGTTTAGCGGGACAGCGGCCGGACTACACCTTC. Translation: CASSLAGQRPDYTF.

This clone was picked up many times. This chain joins TRBV29-1 and TRBJ1-1, with TRBD1 identical over 10 bases. CDR3 length equals 15 residues. Trimming cost V 4 bases and J 6 bases; bases outside gene matches: 11. The V gene's germline CDR1 is SQVTM and CDR2 ANQGSEA. The CDR3, as DNA: TGCAGCGTTGGACCGGGACAGGGGATGATTGCTGAAGCTTTCTTT. It specifies CSVGPGQGMIAEAFF.

The V call is TRBV5-1, the J call TRBJ1-1; perhaps TRBD1 as D (6 bases). The CDR3 covers 13 residues. The V and J ends lost 3 bases and 0 bases respectively, with 6 bases between them. Germline values: CDR1 SGHRS, CDR2 YFSETQ. The CDR3 reads CASSWTVNTEAFF. The CDR3 bases are TGCGCCAGCAGCTGGACAGTGAACACTGAAGCTTTCTTT.

In its sample, this clone was seen once. The chain carries TRBV12-3 or TRBV12-4 and TRBJ2-7; 11 nucleotides match TRBD1. This CDR3 is 13 amino acids long. Losses at the gene ends were 8 bases for V and 6 bases for J; bases not matched to a gene: 6. CDR3 coding DNA: TGTGCCAGCGGTACCGGGACAGGGGGCGAGCAGTACTTC. Its protein is CASGTGTGGEQYF.

This chain connects TRBV7-9 to TRBJ1-2; possible D gene TRBD1, 6 bases. V dropped 3 bases and J dropped 5 bases, with 13 bases sitting between them. The CDR3 spans 14 residues. CDR1 SEHNR and CDR2 FQNEAQ come from the germline V gene (reference sequence). The CDR3 nucleotides read TGTGCCAGCAGCTTCCCGCAGGGGTTGTATGGCTACACCTTC. It codes for CASSFPQGLYGYTF.

The CDR3 bases are TGTGCCAGCAGGGGCCCCTATAGCAATCAGCCCCAGCATTTT. Its translation is CASRGPYSNQPQHF. The chain has TRBV3-1 (or the pseudogene TRBV3-2) and TRBJ1-5, with D uncertain. The V and J ends lost 6 bases and 0 bases respectively, with 9 bases between them. The CDR3 is 14 residues long. The germline V gene has CDR1 LGHDT and CDR2 YNNKEL (reference sequence).

J is TRBJ1-1 and V is TRBV10-3; 8 bases are a match to TRBD1. Germline CDR1 is ENHRY and CDR2 is SYGVKD. There are 16 residues in the CDR3. V shed 0 bases, J shed 6 bases, and the junction held 9 bases outside the gene matches. The CDR3 protein is CAISESKGYRGAEAFF. The CDR3 DNA follows: TGTGCCATCAGTGAGTCGAAAGGATACAGGGGGGCTGAAGCTTTCTTT.

The rearrangement joins TRBV10-1 to TRBJ1-6; the match to TRBD1 covers 8 bases. V gave up 10 bases and J gave up 9 bases; unmatched junction bases: 14. The germline V gene has CDR1 WNHNN and CDR2 SYGVQD (reference sequence). CDR3 length: 15 residues. CDR3 amino acids: CAIPFSGGAGSPLHF. The CDR3 DNA sequence: TGCGCCATTCCCTTCTCAGGGGGCGCGGGTTCACCCCTCCACTTT.

This rearrangement joins TRBV21-1 to TRBJ2-1; no check of the table's D call, TRBD1, against the DNA was made. TRBV21-1 constitutes a pseudogene. This CDR3 is 18 amino acids long. The chain's CDR3 is CASSKLIYRDRENNEQFF. The DNA of the CDR3 is TGTGCCAGCAGCAAACTTATTTACCGGGACAGGGAAAACAATGAGCAGTTCTTC.

About this clone: Compared with germline, one end of the junction differs, possibly owing to a read error. The V gene is TRBV4-2, the J gene TRBJ2-7; D gene uncertain. This CDR3 comprises 13 residues. The germline CDR1 and CDR2 sequences are LGHNA and YNFKEQ. CDR3 protein: CASSQGPSHEQYF. The DNA for the CDR3 is TGTGCCAGCAGCCAAGGGCCCTCCCACGAGCAGTACTTC.

The chain links TRBV7-8 to TRBJ1-1; 10 bases are a match to TRBD1. The CDR3 sequence is 14 residues long. The V and J ends lost 5 bases and 5 bases, in that order; junction bases with no gene match: 5. The V gene's germline CDR1 is SGHVS and CDR2 FQNEAQ. CDR3 sequence: CASSLGQGETEAFF. The CDR3 DNA reads TGTGCCAGCAGCCTCGGACAGGGGGAAACTGAAGCTTTCTTT.

The chain recombines TRBV11-2 with TRBJ2-2, with 12 positions matching TRBD2. CDR1 and CDR2 from the germline V gene are SGHAT and FQNNGV. The J segment lost 6 bases and the V segment lost 2 bases, leaving 10 bases of the junction unmatched. There are 18 residues in the CDR3. The CDR3 bases are TGTGCCAGCAGCTTACGCGGTTCGACTAGCGGGGGTGCCGGGGAGCTGTTTTTT. Translation: CASSLRGSTSGGAGELFF.

The chain couples TRBV6-6 to TRBJ2-3; 8 nucleotides line up with TRBD1. The CDR3 runs 15 residues. Germline V gives CDR1 MNHNY, CDR2 SVGAGI (reference sequence). The ends lost 10 bases at V and 2 bases at J; junction bases unmatched: 11. CDR3 sequence (DNA): TGTGCCACCATGGGAACAGGGGGGTCCACAGATACGCAGTATTTT. As protein: CATMGTGGSTDTQYF.

The V and J genes are TRBV25-1 and TRBJ2-7; TRBD1 matches 9 bases. The CDR3 runs 17 residues. CDR1 and CDR2 from the germline V gene are MGHDK and SYGVNS. V dropped 2 bases and J dropped 1; count of bases not matched to a gene: 9. The CDR3, as DNA: TGTGCCAGCAGTGAACAGCTATGGGACAGGGCTTCCTACGAGCAGTACTTC. It yields the protein CASSEQLWDRASYEQYF.

This chain connects TRBV7-3 to TRBJ1-2; TRBD1 might be the D (5 bases). From germline, CDR1 is SGHTA and CDR2 FQGTGA. Trimming took 6 bases from V and 4 from J, leaving 12 bases between them. The CDR3 has 13 residues. This CDR3 is CASSSRGGYGYTF. The CDR3, as DNA: TGTGCCAGCAGTTCTAGGGGAGGCTATGGCTACACCTTC.

The rearrangement uses TRBV30 and TRBJ1-1, with D possibly being TRBD1 (5 bases). The V gene lost 3 bases and the J gene lost 3 bases, with 8 bases spanning the gap. The germline CDR1 and CDR2 sequences are GTSNPN and SVGIG (reference sequence). The CDR3 is 12 amino acids. In DNA form, the CDR3 reads TGTGCCTGGAGCGACAGCTACACTGAAGCTTTCTTT. This translates into CAWSDSYTEAFF.

This chain links TRBV2 with TRBJ1-4, with 7 bases fitting TRBD1. This CDR3 is built from 13 residues. Germline lookup yields CDR1 SNHLY and CDR2 FYNNEI. V gave up 6 bases and J gave up 8 bases; unmatched junction bases: 6. This CDR3 reads CASSDRVREKLFF. The CDR3 bases are TGTGCCAGCAGCGACAGGGTGAGGGAAAAACTGTTTTTT.

In this sample, this clone turned up once. The J gene is TRBJ2-2, the V gene TRBV5-1; D is perhaps TRBD2 (5 bases). Looked up from germline, CDR1 is SGHRS and CDR2 is YFSETQ. The V gene lost 3 bases and the J gene lost 8 bases, with 14 bases spanning the gap. This CDR3 comprises 14 residues. The CDR3 reads CASSSDSPRGELFF. DNA of the CDR3: TGCGCCAGCAGCTCGGACTCCCCAAGGGGGGAGCTGTTTTTT.

The rearrangement joins TRBV3-1 (or the pseudogene TRBV3-2) to TRBJ2-1, with D possibly being TRBD2 (6 bases). CDR3 length equals 12 residues. Germline-derived CDR1 and CDR2 are LGHDT and YNNKEL (reference sequence). The V end was cut by 0 bases, the J end by 10 bases, with 7 bases between. The CDR3: CASSQDAGEQFF. Here the CDR3 DNA reads TGTGCCAGCAGCCAAGACGCGGGGGAGCAGTTCTTC.

The chain links TRBV6-5 to TRBJ1-2; D not certain. Trimming shortened V by 6 bases and J by 3 bases, and 17 bases separated the two germline ends. The CDR3 has 15 amino acids. Germline loops: CDR1 MNHEY, CDR2 SVGAGI. The CDR3: CASRQPARADYGYTF. Written as DNA, the CDR3 is TGTGCCAGCAGACAACCGGCGAGGGCGGACTATGGCTACACCTTC.

The chain links TRBV19 to TRBJ1-1; TRBD1 is a possible D gene (5 bases). The CDR3 is made up of 13 amino acids. The germline CDR1 and CDR2 sequences are LNHDA and SQIVND (reference sequence). V gave up 4 bases and J gave up 6 bases, with 12 bases separating them. CDR3 nucleotide sequence: TGTGCCAGTAGTACACAGTCGGGGGCTGAAGCTTTCTTT. Encoded protein: CASSTQSGAEAFF.

The chain recombines TRBV5-1 with TRBJ2-7; 11 bases are a match to TRBD1. Germline V gene data show CDR1 as SGHRS and CDR2 as YFSETQ. This CDR3 spans 15 amino acids. V dropped 3 bases and J dropped 3; count of bases not matched to a gene: 5. The CDR3 spells CASSWTGGGLYEQYF. CDR3 nucleotides: TGCGCCAGCAGCTGGACAGGGGGCGGTCTCTACGAGCAGTACTTC.

J is TRBJ1-2 and V is TRBV14, with D maybe TRBD1 (6 bases). The CDR3 length is 14 residues. Germline CDR1 SGHDN, CDR2 FVKESK. V dropped 3 bases and J dropped 4 bases, with 12 bases sitting between them. CDR3 residues: CASSHSGQLYGYTF. The DNA for the CDR3 is TGTGCCAGCAGCCACTCCGGACAGCTCTATGGCTACACCTTC.

The CDR3 nucleotides read TGTGCCAGCAGCTCAGAACAGGGGGGTTACACTAATGAAAAACTGTTTTTT. It specifies CASSSEQGGYTNEKLFF. The V call is TRBV7-8, the J call TRBJ1-4; 8 nucleotides agree with TRBD1. Germline CDR1 SGHVS, CDR2 FQNEAQ. Trimming cost V 4 bases and J 2 bases; bases outside gene matches: 9. This CDR3 has 17 amino acids.